One sample yielded the 27 T cell receptor beta chains listed below, sequenced in a study of OX40 agonist ivuxolimab in advanced cancers. Using immunoSEQ multiplex PCR, the repertoire was profiled, and TCRdb retains in-frame clones only, with some absent. The sample contains roughly 77,000 clones, 80% to 95% of which appear only once. The sample consisted of CD4+ or CD8+ T cells sorted from blood, taken in a trial of the OX40 agonist ivuxolimab. The receptor source for this set is an adult with an advanced solid tumor such as melanoma, head and neck, liver or kidney cancer.

This clone appeared once. The chain couples TRBV27 to TRBJ1-6; 10 nucleotides align to TRBD1. In germline, CDR1 is MNHEY, CDR2 SMNVEV (reference sequence). The CDR3 spans 14 residues. The V and J ends lost 5 bases and 10 bases, in that order; junction bases with no gene match: 5. The CDR3 spells CASSMDRGYSPLHF. In DNA form, the CDR3 reads TGTGCCAGCAGTATGGACAGGGGGTACTCACCCCTCCACTTT.

This rearrangement joins TRBV9 to TRBJ1-2; the match to TRBD1 covers 7 bases. CDR1 and CDR2 from the germline V gene are SGDLS and YYNGEE. The J segment lost 1 base and the V segment lost 0 bases, leaving 3 bases of the junction unmatched. This CDR3 is built from 15 residues. For the CDR3, the DNA is TGTGCCAGCAGCGTAGGGGGACAGAGTAACTATGGCTACACCTTC. Translating gives CASSVGGQSNYGYTF.

The chain has TRBV19 and TRBJ1-4; 7 bases agree with TRBD1. This CDR3 region has 15 residues. The V segment lost 5 bases and the J segment 4 bases; nucleotides outside the gene matches: 7. CDR1 and CDR2 from the germline V gene are LNHDA and SQIVND (reference sequence). The CDR3, as DNA: TGTGCCAGTAGTGAGGGGAGGACAGGTAATGAAAAACTGTTTTTT. Its protein product is CASSEGRTGNEKLFF.

The V gene is TRBV10-2, the J gene TRBJ2-1, with D tentatively TRBD1 (6 bases). The V gene lost 6 bases and the J gene lost 9 bases, with 15 bases spanning the gap. CDR1 is WSHSY, CDR2 SAAADI, per germline. This CDR3 contains 13 residues. The CDR3 spells CASSEGVGSEQFF. CDR3 nucleotides: TGCGCCAGCAGCGAGGGGGTAGGATCTGAGCAGTTCTTC.

This clone came up once. The gene calls are TRBV4-1 and TRBJ1-1, with D possibly TRBD1 on 6 matching bases. Germline V lookup: CDR1 MGHRA, CDR2 YSYEKL. The length of the CDR3 is 16 residues. Between the trimmed V and J ends, which lost 8 bases and 10 bases, there was a span of 29 bases. CDR3 amino acids: CASCPGADRRDAGAFF. The CDR3 DNA follows: TGCGCCAGCTGTCCAGGGGCGGACCGCCGTGACGCGGGAGCTTTCTTT.

Here the CDR3 DNA reads TGTGCCAGCTGTCAGGGTCAAGAGACCCAGTACTTC. Translated: CASCQGQETQYF. The chain carries TRBV7-2 and TRBJ2-5, with D tentatively TRBD1 (5 bases). The V and J ends lost 8 bases and 2 bases respectively, with 9 bases between them. CDR3 size: 12 residues. Germline V lookup: CDR1 SGHTA, CDR2 FQGNSA.

The rearrangement uses TRBV6-5 and TRBJ1-1, with 7 bases identical to TRBD1. The V gene end was trimmed by 4 bases and the J gene end by 4 bases; junction bases not matched to a gene: 12. The CDR3 is 16 amino acids. Germline V CDR1 and CDR2: MNHEY, SVGAGI. This CDR3 reads CASSSLTGAKSTEAFF. CDR3 DNA sequence: TGTGCCAGCAGTTCACTCACAGGGGCTAAGAGCACTGAAGCTTTCTTT.

The V call is TRBV2, the J call TRBJ1-3, with 8 bases matching TRBD1. Per germline, CDR1 SNHLY and CDR2 FYNNEI. V lost 7 bases and J lost 7; bases outside the gene matches: 6. The CDR3 consists of 13 residues. CDR3 DNA sequence: TGTGCCAGCACCACAGGGGGTTTGAACACCATATATTTT. Translated: CASTTGGLNTIYF.

V gene TRBV5-1 combines with J gene TRBJ2-5; D might be TRBD2 (6 bases). Trimming shortened V by 3 bases and J by 2 bases, and 17 bases separated the two germline ends. This CDR3 comprises 16 residues. Germline CDR1 reads SGHRS; CDR2 reads YFSETQ. DNA of the CDR3: TGCGCCAGCAGCTGGGTCCCCAGGGAGGTTCAAGAGACCCAGTACTTC. This sequence encodes CASSWVPREVQETQYF.

The count of this clone is one. V usage is TRBV7-6 and J usage is TRBJ2-1; TRBD2 matches 10 bases. This CDR3 is built from 15 residues. With 3 bases clipped from V and 7 bases from J, the junction kept 6 bases outside the gene matches. Germline loops: CDR1 SGHVS, CDR2 FNYEAQ. CDR3 region: CASSFQRGGTNEQFF. Written as DNA, the CDR3 is TGTGCCAGCAGCTTCCAGCGGGGGGGAACGAATGAGCAGTTCTTC. Drawing the rest from reference TRBV7-6 and TRBJ2-1, the complete variable domain is GAGVSQSPRYKVTKRGQDVALRCDPISGHVSLYWYRQALGQGPEFLTYFNYEAQQDKSGLPNDRFSAERPEGSISTLTIQRTEQRDSAMYRCASSFQRGGTNEQFFGPGTRLTVL.

This rearrangement joins TRBV10-3 to TRBJ2-3, with a possible D match to TRBD2 (5 bases). The CDR3 loop spans 16 amino acids. Trimming took off 1 base at V and 0 bases at J, with 11 bases between the two ends. Looked up from germline, CDR1 is ENHRY and CDR2 is SYGVKD. The CDR3 DNA sequence: TGTGCCATCAGTGAGTTTACGGGGATAAGCACAGATACGCAGTATTTT. This translates into CAISEFTGISTDTQYF.

This clone was observed a single time. The rearrangement uses TRBV4-3 and TRBJ1-1; D gene unclear. Per the germline V gene, CDR1 is LGHNA and CDR2 is YSLEER. Deletions cut 2 bases from V and 8 bases from J, with 12 bases between. The CDR3 contains 13 residues. CDR3 DNA sequence: TGCGCCAGCAGCCAACTTTCGGGGATAGAAGCTTTCTTT. Translating gives CASSQLSGIEAFF.

The chain recombines TRBV11-2 with TRBJ2-7; D perhaps matches TRBD1 (8 bases). The germline CDR1 and CDR2 sequences are SGHAT and FQNNGV. V lost 9 bases and J 5 bases, leaving 14 bases between the germline ends. CDR3 length: 12 amino acids. The CDR3 DNA reads TGTGCCAGTCAACAGGGGGGGCACGAGCAGTACTTC. This sequence encodes CASQQGGHEQYF.

The rearrangement links TRBV30 to TRBJ1-2; D unclear. The length of the CDR3 is 16 residues. Trimming left V 2 bases short and J 0 bases short, with 16 bases between. Per germline, CDR1 GTSNPN and CDR2 SVGIG (reference sequence). In DNA form, the CDR3 reads TGTGCCTGGAGTCCCTTAAGCAGGACGTCTAACTATGGCTACACCTTC. As protein: CAWSPLSRTSNYGYTF.

The V gene is TRBV18, the J gene TRBJ2-4, with 9 bases that match TRBD1. CDR1 KGHSH and CDR2 LQKENI come from the germline V gene. The V segment lost 3 bases and the J segment 6 bases; nucleotides outside the gene matches: 18. There are 19 residues in the CDR3. DNA for the CDR3: TGTGCCAGCTCACCGCCAACCGGGACAGGGAGTCTCTACCGAAACATTCAGTACTTC. Its protein is CASSPPTGTGSLYRNIQYF.

This clone showed up just once. The chain links TRBV5-6 to TRBJ2-1; a weak D match, TRBD2 (5 bases). The CDR3 is 15 amino acids. The ends were cut back, 0 bases at V and 6 bases at J, with 13 bases in the middle. Per germline, CDR1 SGHDT and CDR2 YYEEEE. As DNA, the CDR3 is TGTGCCAGCAGCTTGGGCCGGGAAGAGGTCAATGAGCAGTTCTTC. It yields the protein CASSLGREEVNEQFF.

This sequence joins TRBV7-2 and TRBJ2-7; D might be TRBD1 or TRBD2, each matching 5 bases. Germline V lookup: CDR1 SGHTA, CDR2 FQGNSA. V shed 2 bases and J shed 2 bases, with 13 bases lying between them. The CDR3 runs to 15 residues. For the CDR3, the DNA is TGTGCCAGCAGCTTATACACCGGGACGGCCTACGAGCAGTACTTC. Amino acids: CASSLYTGTAYEQYF.

This rearrangement joins TRBV19 to TRBJ1-2; 12 nucleotides agree with TRBD1. J was trimmed by 6 bases and V by 3 bases; bases with no gene match: 11. The CDR3 is 17 amino acids. Per the germline V gene, CDR1 is LNHDA and CDR2 is SQIVND (reference sequence). The CDR3 DNA follows: TGTGCCAGTAGTATTATTCTCGGGACAGGGGGCACGGATGGCTACACCTTC. It codes for CASSIILGTGGTDGYTF.

This chain uses TRBV7-8 with TRBJ2-1, with D unresolved. Germline V gene data show CDR1 as SGHVS and CDR2 as FQNEAQ. This CDR3 contains 11 residues. V lost 1 base and J 10 bases, leaving 5 bases between the germline ends. The CDR3 sequence: CASSLELEQFF. DNA for the CDR3: TGTGCCAGCAGCTTAGAGTTGGAGCAGTTCTTC.

V gene TRBV2 combines with J gene TRBJ1-3; D not certain. The germline gives CDR1 SNHLY, CDR2 FYNNEI. The CDR3 has 15 amino acids. Trimming left V 6 bases short and J 4 bases short, with 16 bases between. The CDR3 here is CASRHRFDGGNTIYF. As DNA, the CDR3 is TGTGCCAGCAGACACAGATTCGACGGAGGAAACACCATATATTTT.

To note about this clone: The sample contains more than one DNA sequence encoding this CDR3. The rearrangement uses TRBV30 and TRBJ1-5; D is undetermined. The CDR3 runs 14 residues. Per the germline V gene, CDR1 is GTSNPN and CDR2 is SVGIG (reference sequence). Trimming stripped 0 bases from V and 6 bases from J, with 12 bases between. In DNA, the CDR3 is TGTGCCTGGAGTGTTAGTGGGTTTGGTCAGCCCCAGCATTTT. As protein: CAWSVSGFGQPQHF.

This clone was counted once. V usage is TRBV2 and J usage is TRBJ1-4, with D unclear. There are 12 residues in the CDR3. V lost 8 bases, J lost 3 bases, and 7 bases lay in between. Germline CDR1 reads SNHLY; CDR2 reads FYNNEI. The CDR3 protein is CASHSPNEKLFF. CDR3 coding DNA: TGTGCCAGCCACAGTCCTAATGAAAAACTGTTTTTT.

The V call is TRBV7-6, the J call TRBJ2-1; D not certain. The CDR3 contains 12 residues. The V end lost 5 bases, the J end lost 10 bases, and 12 bases lay between the germline ends. Germline CDR1 and CDR2: SGHVS and FNYEAQ. CDR3 loop: CASSPRTQEQFF. CDR3 bases: TGTGCCAGCAGCCCGCGGACGCAGGAGCAGTTCTTC.

The chain carries TRBV7-9 and TRBJ2-7; D is unresolved. Trimming took 5 bases from V and 0 from J, leaving 14 bases between them. The germline CDR1 and CDR2 sequences are SEHNR and FQNEAQ (reference sequence). This CDR3 is 15 amino acids long. The CDR3 protein is CASSPAARASYEQYF. The CDR3, as DNA: TGTGCCAGCAGCCCTGCGGCGAGAGCCTCCTACGAGCAGTACTTC.

The rearrangement joins TRBV29-1 to TRBJ2-7; D uncertain. Trimming removed 5 bases from V and 3 bases from J, with 14 bases in between. Germline loops: CDR1 SQVTM, CDR2 ANQGSEA. CDR3 size: 13 residues. The CDR3 nucleotides read TGCAGCGTTACGGGCGGTCTTGGCTACGAGCAGTACTTC. Its protein is CSVTGGLGYEQYF.

This chain links TRBV19 with TRBJ2-1; 9 nucleotides agree with TRBD2. The CDR3 sequence is 15 residues long. Trimming cost V 7 bases and J 10 bases; bases outside gene matches: 14. Germline CDR1 and CDR2: LNHDA and SQIVND (reference sequence). This CDR3 reads CASTPGTSSIGEQFF. CDR3 bases: TGTGCCAGTACCCCCGGGACTAGCTCGATCGGGGAGCAGTTCTTC.

The chain has TRBV7-9 and TRBJ2-4; no clear D gene. There are 10 residues in the CDR3. Germline V gives CDR1 SEHNR, CDR2 FQNEAQ (reference sequence). Between the trimmed V and J ends, which lost 3 bases and 8 bases, there was a span of 2 bases. As DNA, the CDR3 is TGTGCCAGCAGCTTTGACATTCAGTACTTC. Protein sequence: CASSFDIQYF.